Below, 12 T cell receptor beta chains from the same sample are listed, as sequenced in a study of T cell changes during pregnancy in multiple sclerosis. This table comes from immunoSEQ multiplex PCR, and its TCRdb copy is limited to in-frame clones, with some not included. The table lists 88,000 or so clones, under 95% of them singletons. Source: peripheral blood, taken before pregnancy. These receptors were taken from a female donor with multiple sclerosis, enrolled in a pregnancy study.

The chain employs TRBV5-1 and TRBJ2-7, with 9 bases identical to TRBD1. Trimming took 4 bases from V and 3 from J; bases not matched to a gene: 8. The CDR3 loop spans 15 amino acids. The germline V gene encodes CDR1 SGHRS and CDR2 YFSETQ. The CDR3 loop reads CASSDRNRGLYEQYF. The CDR3, as DNA: TGCGCCAGCAGCGACCGGAACAGGGGGCTCTACGAGCAGTACTTC.

The chain links TRBV27 to TRBJ2-7, with TRBD2 matching over 12 bases. CDR3 length equals 15 residues. Germline V lookup: CDR1 MNHEY, CDR2 SMNVEV (reference sequence). J lost 7 bases, V lost 6 bases, and 10 bases had no gene match. CDR3 DNA: TGTGCCAGCAGCCTGACTAGCGGGAGTGGGAGTGAGCAGTACTTC. Residues: CASSLTSGSGSEQYF.

This clone was counted a few times. The chain has TRBV25-1 and TRBJ1-1; 9 bases align to TRBD1. CDR1 is MGHDK, CDR2 SYGVNS, per germline. V shed 4 bases and J 5 bases; nucleotides not matched to a gene: 5. This CDR3 is built from 14 residues. The CDR3 DNA reads TGTGCCAGCAGTGCGGGACAGGGTAAGACTGAAGCTTTCTTT. This encodes CASSAGQGKTEAFF.

This sequence joins TRBV19 and TRBJ1-2; D ambiguous. V lost 3 bases, J lost 4 bases, and 6 bases lay in between. CDR3 length equals 12 residues. The germline CDR1 and CDR2 sequences are LNHDA and SQIVND (reference sequence). The CDR3 loop reads CASSMVGYGYTF. In nucleotides, the CDR3 is TGTGCCAGTAGTATGGTCGGCTATGGCTACACCTTC.

V is TRBV19 and J is TRBJ2-7; D remains ambiguous. This CDR3 region has 14 residues. Per the germline V gene, CDR1 is LNHDA and CDR2 is SQIVND (reference sequence). V dropped 2 bases and J dropped 7 bases, with 15 bases sitting between them. CDR3 nucleotides: TGTGCCAGTAGTATAAGATATCCCGGGTGGGAGCAGTACTTC. Its protein product is CASSIRYPGWEQYF. The full variable domain, completed using reference TRBV19 and TRBJ2-7, is DGGITQSPKYLFRKEGQNVTLSCEQNLNHDAMYWYRQDPGQGLRLIYYSQIVNDFQKGDIAEGYSVSREKKESFPLTVTSAQKNPTAFYLCASSIRYPGWEQYFGPGTRLTVT.

The V call is TRBV7-3, the J call TRBJ2-1; TRBD1 matches at 9 bases. The germline V gene has CDR1 SGHTA and CDR2 FQGTGA. Losses at the gene ends were 4 bases for V and 4 bases for J; bases not matched to a gene: 2. This CDR3 is 14 amino acids long. CDR3: CASSSQGAYNEQFF. The CDR3 DNA reads as TGTGCCAGCAGCTCACAGGGGGCGTACAATGAGCAGTTCTTC. Combining the CDR3 with reference TRBV7-3 and TRBJ2-1 gives the whole variable domain GAGVSQTPSNKVTEKGKYVELRCDPISGHTALYWYRQSLGQGPEFLIYFQGTGAADDSGLPNDRFFAVRPEGSVSTLKIQRTERGDSAVYLCASSSQGAYNEQFFGPGTRLTVL.

The chain carries TRBV7-9 and TRBJ1-5; D not certain. The CDR3 is made up of 16 amino acids. The germline V and J ends were trimmed by 5 bases and 4 bases, with 18 bases remaining between them. In germline, CDR1 is SEHNR, CDR2 FQNEAQ (reference sequence). CDR3 in DNA: TGTGCCAGCAGCCGAGTGTCGGCGGGAAGAAATCAGCCCCAGCATTTT. This codes for CASSRVSAGRNQPQHF.

The V and J genes are TRBV28 and TRBJ1-1, with D perhaps matching TRBD1 (6 bases). The CDR3 contains 14 residues. With 1 base removed from V and 5 bases from J, the gap between germline ends came to 11 bases. The germline CDR1 and CDR2 sequences are MDHEN and SYDVKM. The CDR3 nucleotides read TGTGCCAGCAGTTTATCGCAGGGGTGGACTGAAGCTTTCTTT. Translation gives CASSLSQGWTEAFF. The whole variable domain, remainder taken from reference TRBV28 and TRBJ1-1, is DVKVTQSSRYLVKRTGEKVFLECVQDMDHENMFWYRQDPGLGLRLIYFSYDVKMKEKGDIPEGYSVSREKKERFSLILESASTNQTSMYLCASSLSQGWTEAFFGQGTRLTVV.

The genes are TRBV19 and TRBJ1-2, with 7 bases fitting TRBD1. J was trimmed by 2 bases and V by 0 bases; bases with no gene match: 3. Per the germline V gene, CDR1 is LNHDA and CDR2 is SQIVND (reference sequence). The CDR3 is made up of 15 amino acids. CDR3 sequence: CASSIDPQGNYGYTF. The CDR3 DNA follows: TGTGCCAGTAGTATAGATCCACAGGGGAACTATGGCTACACCTTC.

This CDR3 is CASSQSDSPAYEQYF. CDR3 coding DNA: TGCGCCAGCAGCCAAAGTGACAGCCCGGCCTACGAGCAGTACTTC. J is TRBJ2-7 and V is TRBV4-1, with D perhaps TRBD1 (5 bases). V was clipped by 2 bases and J by 2 bases, with 13 bases between them. Per germline, CDR1 MGHRA and CDR2 YSYEKL. CDR3 length: 15 residues.

The chain uses TRBV2 and TRBJ2-5, with D perhaps matching TRBD1 (5 bases). Per germline, CDR1 SNHLY and CDR2 FYNNEI. CDR3 length: 15 residues. With 0 bases removed from V and 2 bases from J, the gap between germline ends came to 10 bases. CDR3 DNA sequence: TGTGCCAGCAGTGAAGCTCGACAGCGACAAGAGACCCAGTACTTC. Its translation is CASSEARQRQETQYF.

In this sample, this clone turned up a few times. V and J are TRBV19 and TRBJ1-1; 8 nucleotides agree with TRBD1. This CDR3 is built from 13 residues. Germline CDR1 is LNHDA and CDR2 is SQIVND (reference sequence). Germline trimming cut 6 bases from V and 0 bases from J; bases unmatched to any gene: 0. The CDR3 DNA reads TGTGCCAGTAGGGACAGGGTGAACACTGAAGCTTTCTTT. Its protein is CASRDRVNTEAFF.